In its sample, the clone carrying this T cell receptor (beta chain) was seen a few times. Its antigen is still unknown. One end of the junction does not line up with germline, which may come from a read error. The data were taken from a study of identical twins. The study's findings and limits: Monozygotic twin pairs showed more out-of-frame TCR alpha sharing than models estimated. Carriage of fewer insertions was seen in abundant cord blood beta clonotypes, whereas memory repertoires showed none. There is a chance that invariant MAIT and iNKT cells partially muddied zero-insertion analyses.

All of the donors were Caucasians in good health. TCRdb itself ran the 5' RACE reads through MiXCR, one entry per CDR3 protein. Found here are 400,000 or so distinct CDR3 sequences, about 9% of them singletons; the top ten hold under 10%. The CDR3 consists of 12 residues. Germline-derived CDR1 and CDR2 are SGHTA and FQGNSA. The rearrangement joins TRBV7-2 to TRBJ2-1; D is unclear. Sequencing was performed on naive T cells sorted from blood. This clonotype originated in a woman between 45 and 65 years old in good health. This chain's CDR3 is CASSWGSRRWIF. The CDR3 DNA reads TGTGCCAGCAGCTGGGGAAGTAGAAGGTGGATCTTC.